A selection of T cell receptor beta chains follows, all from one sample in a study of T cell repertoires in cytomegalovirus infection. TCRdb re-called the reads with MiXCR, one entry per CDR3 protein. Seen here are 90,000 to 120,000 distinct CDR3 sequences, more than 20% observed once, and the top ten hold approximately 40%. The sample taken for sequencing was CD8+ T cells from PBMCs. These receptors were collected from a human donor in good health (CMV status not recorded). Some clones in this sample may be carry-over from other donors' samples. CDR3s include the opening cysteine and the closing phenylalanine or tryptophan. Each record gives: clone size, V gene, J gene, D gene, CDR3 protein, CDR3 DNA. A D gene is named only where the DNA matches it firmly. Size is stated for part of the rows, as once, few or many counts, or as a class when the clone is expanded.

abundance: NA
v_gene: TRBV28
j_gene: TRBJ2-7
d_gene: TRBD1
CDR3aa: CASSFSPGQEDYEQYF
CDR3nt: TGTGCCAGCAGTTTCTCCCCGGGACAGGAAGACTACGAGCAGTACTTC

abundance: few
v_gene: TRBV7-9
j_gene: TRBJ1-1
d_gene: TRBD1
CDR3aa: CASSAGQGTNTEAFF
CDR3nt: TGTGCCAGCAGCGCCGGACAGGGGACGAACACTGAAGCTTTCTTT

abundance: NA
v_gene: TRBV5-4
j_gene: TRBJ2-7
d_gene: TRBD2
CDR3aa: CASSLGASGGSTYEQYF
CDR3nt: TGTGCCAGCAGCTTGGGGGCCAGCGGGGGGTCGACCTACGAGCAGTACTTC

abundance: once
v_gene: TRBV3-1
j_gene: TRBJ2-3
d_gene: NA
CDR3aa: CASSQVRGGIDTQYF
CDR3nt: TGTGCCAGCAGCCAAGTGAGAGGGGGGATAGATACGCAGTATTTT

abundance: NA
v_gene: TRBV19
j_gene: TRBJ2-7
d_gene: TRBD2
CDR3aa: CATGTSGPYEQYF
CDR3nt: TGTGCCACTGGGACTAGCGGACCCTACGAGCAGTACTTC

abundance: many
v_gene: TRBV7-6
j_gene: TRBJ2-5
d_gene: NA
CDR3aa: CASSLWSGAQETQYF
CDR3nt: TGTGCCAGCAGCTTGTGGTCAGGGGCCCAAGAGACCCAGTACTTC

abundance: few
v_gene: TRBV28
j_gene: TRBJ2-6
d_gene: NA
CDR3aa: CASSFPEVSGANVLTF
CDR3nt: TGTGCCAGCAGTTTTCCCGAGGTATCCGGGGCCAACGTCCTGACTTTC

abundance: NA
v_gene: TRBV7-9
j_gene: TRBJ2-1
d_gene: NA
CDR3aa: CASSLTSSYNEQFF
CDR3nt: TGTGCCAGCAGCTTAACTAGCTCCTACAATGAGCAGTTCTTC

abundance: many
v_gene: TRBV28
j_gene: TRBJ1-1
d_gene: TRBD1
CDR3aa: CASRTGGTEAFF
CDR3nt: TGTGCCAGTCGTACAGGGGGCACTGAAGCTTTCTTT

abundance: few
v_gene: TRBV20-1
j_gene: TRBJ1-2
d_gene: NA
CDR3aa: CSARGQGDGYTF
CDR3nt: TGCAGTGCTAGAGGCCAGGGAGATGGCTACACCTTC

abundance: many
v_gene: TRBV6-2/TRBV6-3
j_gene: TRBJ2-3
d_gene: NA
CDR3aa: CASSPYGADRYTDTQYF
CDR3nt: TGTGCCAGCAGTCCCTACGGGGCCGACAGGTACACAGATACGCAGTATTTT

abundance: many
v_gene: TRBV9
j_gene: TRBJ2-1
d_gene: TRBD2
CDR3aa: CASSVPSGRAMDNEQFF
CDR3nt: TGTGCCAGCAGCGTGCCTAGCGGGAGGGCCATGGACAATGAGCAGTTCTTC

abundance: few
v_gene: TRBV4-3
j_gene: TRBJ2-7
d_gene: NA
CDR3aa: CASSQDRDFNSYEQYF
CDR3nt: TGCGCCAGCAGCCAAGACCGGGACTTCAACTCCTACGAGCAGTACTTC

abundance: few
v_gene: TRBV24-1
j_gene: TRBJ2-3
d_gene: TRBD2
CDR3aa: CATSDLGRGSHDTQYF
CDR3nt: TGTGCCACCAGTGATTTAGGGCGGGGGAGCCATGATACGCAGTATTTT

abundance: NA
v_gene: TRBV6-2/TRBV6-3
j_gene: TRBJ2-5
d_gene: TRBD2
CDR3aa: CASSVTSGEAETQYF
CDR3nt: TGTGCCAGCAGTGTGACTAGCGGGGAAGCGGAGACCCAGTACTTC

abundance: few
v_gene: TRBV7-6
j_gene: TRBJ2-1
d_gene: TRBD1
CDR3aa: CASSHRLTGNNEQFF
CDR3nt: TGTGCTAGCAGCCATAGGTTGACAGGGAACAATGAGCAGTTCTTC

abundance: NA
v_gene: TRBV5-1
j_gene: TRBJ2-1
d_gene: NA
CDR3aa: CASTLGGEQFF
CDR3nt: TGCGCCAGCACCCTAGGGGGTGAGCAGTTCTTC

abundance: NA
v_gene: TRBV6-8
j_gene: TRBJ2-5
d_gene: TRBD2
CDR3aa: CASSGPRLAGGMGTQYF
CDR3nt: TGTGCCAGCAGTGGACCGCGTCTAGCGGGGGGCATGGGGACCCAGTACTTC